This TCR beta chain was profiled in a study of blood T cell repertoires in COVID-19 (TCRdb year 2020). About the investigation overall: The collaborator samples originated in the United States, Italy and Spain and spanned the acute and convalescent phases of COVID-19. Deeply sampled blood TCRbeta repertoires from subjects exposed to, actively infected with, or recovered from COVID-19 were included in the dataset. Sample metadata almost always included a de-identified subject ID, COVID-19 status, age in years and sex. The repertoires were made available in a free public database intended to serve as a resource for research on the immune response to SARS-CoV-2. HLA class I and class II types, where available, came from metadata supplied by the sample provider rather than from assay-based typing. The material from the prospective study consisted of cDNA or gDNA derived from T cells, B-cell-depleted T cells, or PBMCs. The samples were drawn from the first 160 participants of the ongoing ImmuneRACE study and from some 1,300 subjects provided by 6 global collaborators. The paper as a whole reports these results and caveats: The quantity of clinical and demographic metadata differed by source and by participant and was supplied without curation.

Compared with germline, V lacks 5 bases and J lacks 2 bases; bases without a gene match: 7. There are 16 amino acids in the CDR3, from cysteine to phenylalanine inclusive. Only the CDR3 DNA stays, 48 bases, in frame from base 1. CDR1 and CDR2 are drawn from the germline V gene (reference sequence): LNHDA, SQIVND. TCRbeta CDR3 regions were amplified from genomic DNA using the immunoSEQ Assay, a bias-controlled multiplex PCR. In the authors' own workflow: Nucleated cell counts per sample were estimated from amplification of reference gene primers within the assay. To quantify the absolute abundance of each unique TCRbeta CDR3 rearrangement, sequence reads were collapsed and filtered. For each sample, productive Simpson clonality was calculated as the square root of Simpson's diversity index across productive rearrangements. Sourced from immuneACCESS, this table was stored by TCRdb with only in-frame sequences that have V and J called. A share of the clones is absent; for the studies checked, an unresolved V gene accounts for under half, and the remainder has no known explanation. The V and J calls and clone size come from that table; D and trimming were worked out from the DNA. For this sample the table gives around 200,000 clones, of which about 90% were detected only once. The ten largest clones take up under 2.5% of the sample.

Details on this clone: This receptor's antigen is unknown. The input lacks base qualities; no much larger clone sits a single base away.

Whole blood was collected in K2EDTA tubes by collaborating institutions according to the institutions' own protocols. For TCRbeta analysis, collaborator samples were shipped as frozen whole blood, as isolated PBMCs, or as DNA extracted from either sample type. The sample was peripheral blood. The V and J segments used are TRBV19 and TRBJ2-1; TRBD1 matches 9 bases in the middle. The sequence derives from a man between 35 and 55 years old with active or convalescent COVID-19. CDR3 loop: CASSPGTGKTYNEQFF. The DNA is TGTGCCAGTAGTCCCGGGACAGGGAAGACCTACAATGAGCAGTTCTTC.